This T cell receptor beta chain appears in the sequencing data of a study of regulatory T cells in long-lasting Graves disease. To make TCR beta libraries, researchers used iRepertoire HTBI primers and Arm-PCR of CDR3 regions. TCRdb ran MiXCR on the multiplex PCR reads and lists one entry per CDR3 protein. The data hold around 460,000 distinct CDR3 sequences, with about 15% observed a single time. Indicated time point: newly diagnosed GD, antithyroid drugs for less than 3 months. PBMC RNA served as the TCR library source. Germline-derived CDR1 and CDR2 are LNHDA and SQIVND (reference sequence). V lost 9 bases and J lost 5; bases outside the gene matches: 12. This CDR3 region has 15 residues. The same specimen was also included in a second study, on T cells in Graves' hyperthyroidism and ophthalmopathy. That investigation notes: Diagnosis of hyperthyroidism was new in patients aged 18 to 65, and its duration was under 2 months.

The receptor comes from a woman aged 45-60 years with Graves disease. The sequencing used peripheral blood mononuclear cells (PBMCs), collected at new diagnosis, from a patient treated with antithyroid drugs. The V call is TRBV19, the J call TRBJ2-2; the match to TRBD1 covers 7 bases. In nucleotides, the CDR3 is TGTGCCAGCAGCGCCCGGGACAGCAGGACCGGGGAGCTGTTTTTT. Protein: CASSARDSRTGELFF. Variable domain in full (rest from reference TRBV19 and TRBJ2-2): DGGITQSPKYLFRKEGQNVTLSCEQNLNHDAMYWYRQDPGQGLRLIYYSQIVNDFQKGDIAEGYSVSREKKESFPLTVTSAQKNPTAFYLCASSARDSRTGELFFGEGSRLTVL.